This T cell receptor beta chain was sequenced in a study of T cell repertoires in cytomegalovirus infection. Study at large: An indication of both CMV infection and matching HLA type came from public TCR beta signatures.

Germline V gene sequence: CDR1 SGHTA, CDR2 FQGNSA. The V end was cut by 3 bases, the J end by 7 bases, with 12 bases between. The CDR3 contains 13 residues. TCRdb recomputed calls from the reads with MiXCR, one row per CDR3 protein. The sample carries 200,000 to 300,000 distinct CDR3 sequences, under 8.5% recorded once. This clonotype was counted ten times or more. This sequence originates from a human donor in good health (CMV status not recorded). Some clones in this sample may be carry-over from other donors' samples. The chain employs TRBV7-2 and TRBJ1-2; a possible D gene is TRBD1 (5 bases). Sequenced input: PBMCs. Here the CDR3 DNA reads TGTGCCAGCAGCTTTCTCCGGGACCTTGGCTACACCTTC. It encodes CASSFLRDLGYTF.